This TCR beta chain was retrieved from a study of T-cell memory formation after mild COVID-19. This clonotype was recorded many times. What it recognizes is unknown. TCRdb re-called the 5' RACE reads with MiXCR, one entry per CDR3 protein. The sample holds 250,000 to 350,000 distinct CDR3 sequences, about 17% seen once. Findings and limits, study-wide: Mainly in CM and EM were contracting CD4+ clones; CD8+ were in EMRA. The second-wave clones peaking on day 37 were not confirmed as SARS-CoV-2-specific.

The specimen sequenced was PBMCs or a T cell subset sorted from them (not recorded which). The sequence was obtained from a man younger than 35 who had mild COVID-19 (a few samples of this study predate the infection). Cell type and time point are not known.

This CDR3 reads CASRGADSYEQYF. In DNA form, the CDR3 reads TGTGCCAGCAGAGGAGCAGACTCCTACGAGCAGTACTTC. The chain is built from TRBV6-5 and TRBJ2-7; D gene unclear. The CDR3 loop spans 13 amino acids. The V and J ends lost 6 bases and 0 bases respectively, with 9 bases between them. The germline CDR1 and CDR2 sequences are MNHEY and SVGAGI.